This section outlines one T cell receptor (beta chain) sequence together with its context. Its specificity is not known. This entry belongs to a study of cytomegalovirus exposure and HLA in healthy donors. Study-level information: In an early release, HLA-typed donors contributed some 88 million unique TCR sequences. Findings and caveats of the study: Among TCR beta chains, those listed as cytomegalovirus-associated numbered more than 150. Data from an earlier analysis indicated that most TCR beta V segments were productive either about 87% or about 30% of the time. The sole available immune exposure information was CMV serostatus.

CDR1 SGDLS and CDR2 YYNGEE come from the germline V gene. The CDR3 spans 15 residues. V was pared by 4 bases and J by 3 bases, with 13 bases between. The primer mix had 60 Vbeta and 13 Jbeta primers. The assay was immunoSEQ multiplex PCR, and TCRdb's table has in-frame clones only and misses some. Of roughly 120,000 clones listed, around three quarters were seen once; the top ten hold approximately 4%. This receptor was taken from a man younger than 45 in good health and CMV-seropositive. Sequenced material: PBMCs. The chain is built from TRBV9 and TRBJ2-2; D possibly corresponds to TRBD2 (5 bases). The DNA for the CDR3 is TGTGCCAGCAGCCTAACTCGGAGGCACACCGGGGAGCTGTTTTTT. Protein product: CASSLTRRHTGELFF. Using reference TRBV9 and TRBJ2-2 for the parts outside the CDR3, the full variable domain is DSGVTQTPKHLITATGQRVTLRCSPRSGDLSVYWYQQSLDQGLQFLIQYYNGEERAKGNILERFSAQQFPDLHSELNLSSLELGDSALYFCASSLTRRHTGELFFGEGSRLTVL.